The 30 T cell receptor beta chains listed next were all sequenced from one sample in a study of human T cells and chemical hapten exposure. As for time point: patch test 3, about 24 weeks after DPC sensitization. Stated treatment: therapeutic diphenylcyclopropenone sensitization with weekly scalp DPC. MiXCR, applied by TCRdb to the RACE reads, yields one record per CDR3 protein. This table has some 170,000 distinct CDR3 sequences, roughly 26% appearing once. The sequencing used whole blood, collected in connection with sensitization to the hapten diphenylcyclopropenone (DPC). These receptors all come from a woman younger than 30 with alopecia areata. Some clones in this sample may be carry-over from other donors' samples.

The J gene is TRBJ2-1, the V gene TRBV11-2; TRBD1 is a possible D gene (6 bases). CDR1 is SGHAT and CDR2 is FQNNGV in the germline V gene. This CDR3 has 17 amino acids. V lost 1 base and J 8 bases, leaving 21 bases between the germline ends. The CDR3 bases are TGTGCCAGCAGCTTAGTCTCCGGGACATTTGATACGGATGAGCAGTTCTTC. This encodes CASSLVSGTFDTDEQFF.

This clonotype has only a few counts. V and J are TRBV6-4 and TRBJ2-3; D may be TRBD2 (5 bases). V shed 6 bases and J shed 0 bases, with 19 bases lying between them. CDR3 length: 17 residues. CDR1 and CDR2 from the germline V gene are MRHNA and SNTAGT. In DNA form, the CDR3 reads TGTGCCAGCAGCGGAAACTCAGCGGACCCTAGCACAGATACGCAGTATTTT. It codes for CASSGNSADPSTDTQYF.

The chain uses TRBV7-9 and TRBJ2-7; D is ambiguous. Looked up from germline, CDR1 is SEHNR and CDR2 is FQNEAQ (reference sequence). Trimming removed 3 bases at V and 5 bases at J, with 5 bases between. The CDR3 spans 11 residues. The CDR3 loop reads CASSFDDEQYF. In DNA, the CDR3 is TGTGCCAGCAGCTTTGATGACGAGCAGTACTTC.

The chain recombines TRBV7-2 with TRBJ2-7; D is uncertain. Germline assignment: CDR1 SGHTA and CDR2 FQGNSA. CDR3 length: 14 amino acids. V was cut by 5 bases and J by 0 bases, with 11 bases left in between. The CDR3 protein is CASSPTYSSYEQYF. CDR3 bases: TGTGCCAGCAGCCCGACGTACAGCTCCTACGAGCAGTACTTC.

This clonotype was recorded at least ten times. The chain employs TRBV29-1 and TRBJ1-2, with 10 positions matching TRBD1. J lost 10 bases, V lost 4 bases, and 6 bases had no gene match. Germline V CDR1 and CDR2: SQVTM, ANQGSEA. CDR3 size: 12 residues. This CDR3 reads CSVGGQGRVYTF. Written as DNA, the CDR3 is TGCAGCGTTGGGGGACAGGGGCGGGTCTACACCTTC.

The chain couples TRBV10-2 to TRBJ1-3; no firm D call. Trimming stripped 6 bases from V and 2 bases from J, with 8 bases between. This CDR3 contains 13 residues. The germline CDR1 and CDR2 sequences are WSHSY and SAAADI. The CDR3 DNA reads TGCGCCAGCAGGGACGATCCTGGAAACACCATATATTTT. The encoded protein is CASRDDPGNTIYF.

The chain carries TRBV29-1 and TRBJ1-1, with D unresolved. Trimming took 6 bases from V and 4 from J, leaving 15 bases between them. Germline CDR1 reads SQVTM; CDR2 reads ANQGSEA. This CDR3 is 13 amino acids long. The CDR3 DNA reads TGCAGCGTAAAAGTGGGAGTGGGCACTGAAGCTTTCTTT. As protein: CSVKVGVGTEAFF.

The chain links TRBV4-2 to TRBJ1-1; a possible D gene is TRBD1 (6 bases). V lost 1 base and J 6 bases, leaving 12 bases between the germline ends. This CDR3 is built from 14 residues. The germline V gene has CDR1 LGHNA and CDR2 YNFKEQ. The CDR3 sequence: CASSQGGAEAEAFF. Written as DNA, the CDR3 is TGTGCCAGCAGCCAAGGGGGGGCTGAGGCTGAAGCTTTCTTT.

The chain employs TRBV29-1 and TRBJ1-5, with a weak D call TRBD1 (6 bases). V was shortened by 6 bases and J by 6 bases, with 15 bases between the two germline ends. This CDR3 has 13 residues. The germline gives CDR1 SQVTM, CDR2 ANQGSEA. CDR3 nucleotides: TGCAGCGTGTCGGGGGGCTCCGGTCAGCCCCAGCATTTT. This encodes CSVSGGSGQPQHF.

This chain connects TRBV10-3 to TRBJ2-7, with a weak D call TRBD1 (5 bases). The CDR3 contains 16 residues. The V gene's germline CDR1 is ENHRY and CDR2 SYGVKD. V dropped 0 bases and J dropped 1 base, with 13 bases sitting between them. CDR3 sequence reads: CAISESITGASYEQYF. The CDR3, as DNA: TGTGCCATCAGTGAGTCGATCACAGGCGCGTCCTACGAGCAGTACTTC.

The sample holds a few counts of this clonotype. V gene TRBV20-1 combines with J gene TRBJ2-1; either TRBD1 or TRBD2 may supply D (6 bases each). The CDR3 is 14 residues long. The V and J ends lost 3 bases and 2 bases respectively, with 11 bases between them. Per germline, CDR1 DFQATT and CDR2 SNEGSKA (reference sequence). Written as DNA, the CDR3 is TGCAGTGCTAGTCGGGGGCACGCCTACAATGAGCAGTTCTTC. Protein sequence: CSASRGHAYNEQFF.

The chain links TRBV20-1 to TRBJ2-7; D is unclear. The germline V gene has CDR1 DFQATT and CDR2 SNEGSKA (reference sequence). The CDR3 is 11 amino acids. Trimming took off 2 bases at V and 4 bases at J, with 6 bases between the two ends. CDR3 nucleotide sequence: TGCAGTGCTAGACAAGGGTACGAGCAGTACTTC. It translates to CSARQGYEQYF.

At least ten counts were recorded for this clonotype. The genes are TRBV7-9 and TRBJ2-1, with TRBD2 matching 9 bases. Trimming at V came to 10 bases and at J to 7 bases, leaving 17 bases not matched to a gene. Per the germline V gene, CDR1 is SEHNR and CDR2 is FQNEAQ (reference sequence). The CDR3 runs 16 residues. CDR3 nucleotides: TGTGCCACCTTCCTCCTTACTAGCGGGTTTTTGAATGAGCAGTTCTTC. Protein: CATFLLTSGFLNEQFF.

The chain employs TRBV6-4 and TRBJ1-5, with D possibly being TRBD1 (5 bases). Germline assignment: CDR1 MRHNA and CDR2 SNTAGT. This CDR3 has 14 amino acids. V lost 8 bases to trimming and J lost 9 bases, with 20 bases between them. The CDR3 here is CASWGVRSQRPQHF. For the CDR3, the DNA is TGTGCCAGCTGGGGCGTGAGGTCCCAGCGGCCCCAGCATTTT.

The J gene is TRBJ1-6, the V gene TRBV7-9; no clear D. This CDR3 region has 15 residues. Germline values: CDR1 SEHNR, CDR2 FQNEAQ (reference sequence). Trimming shortened V by 0 bases and J by 7 bases, and 10 bases separated the two germline ends. CDR3 coding DNA: TGTGCCAGCAGCTTAGCGTCTGGATTCAATTCACCCCTCCACTTT. Its protein product is CASSLASGFNSPLHF.

The chain links TRBV29-1 to TRBJ2-1, with 7 bases identical to TRBD1. Germline CDR1 and CDR2: SQVTM and ANQGSEA. Trimming took 6 bases from V and 4 from J; bases not matched to a gene: 18. CDR3 length: 17 residues. CDR3 amino acids: CSVKGQMVIGSYNEQFF. The CDR3 region has the DNA TGCAGCGTGAAGGGACAGATGGTTATCGGTAGTTACAATGAGCAGTTCTTC.

The chain has TRBV27 and TRBJ1-5; 7 bases are shared with TRBD1. Germline CDR1 MNHEY, CDR2 SMNVEV (reference sequence). The CDR3 consists of 13 residues. Trimming cost V 8 bases and J 3 bases; bases outside gene matches: 4. CDR3 loop: CASSDRVNQPQHF. The CDR3, as DNA: TGTGCCAGCTCCGACAGGGTCAATCAGCCCCAGCATTTT.

The chain combines TRBV5-1 with TRBJ2-7; no reliable D call. CDR3 size: 15 residues. V dropped 1 base and J dropped 2 bases, with 13 bases sitting between them. Germline loops: CDR1 SGHRS, CDR2 YFSETQ. Here the CDR3 reads CASSLRPIPTYEQYF. As DNA, the CDR3 is TGCGCCAGCAGCTTGCGCCCTATACCCACCTACGAGCAGTACTTC.

The rearrangement links TRBV7-2 to TRBJ2-1, with a weak D call TRBD2 (6 bases). CDR3 length: 15 residues. Trimming pared 4 bases from V and 5 bases from J, leaving 15 bases between. Germline CDR1 reads SGHTA; CDR2 reads FQGNSA. The DNA for the CDR3 is TGTGCCAGCAGCTATATGACTAGGCGCGACAATGAGCAGTTCTTC. Protein product: CASSYMTRRDNEQFF.

In the case of this clonotype: This may arise from a read error, as a much more abundant clone is one base away. The chain couples TRBV29-1 to TRBJ2-2; D is ambiguous. Germline assignment: CDR1 SQVTM and CDR2 ANQGSEA. V dropped 7 bases and J dropped 7 bases, with 16 bases sitting between them. This CDR3 spans 13 amino acids. The CDR3 DNA reads TGCAGCGCCAGTGGGGTCGTCATCGGGGAGCTGTTTTTT. It codes for CSASGVVIGELFF.

The V and J genes are TRBV20-1 and TRBJ1-4, with 8 bases identical to TRBD1. The CDR3 consists of 14 residues. The ends lost 1 base at V and 8 bases at J; junction bases unmatched: 6. The germline V gene has CDR1 DFQATT and CDR2 SNEGSKA (reference sequence). DNA for the CDR3: TGCAGTGCTAGAGCCCCCGGGACAGGAGAAAAACTGTTTTTT. This translates into CSARAPGTGEKLFF.

The chain uses TRBV7-2 and TRBJ1-6; D gene unclear. The germline V gene encodes CDR1 SGHTA and CDR2 FQGNSA. The V gene lost 1 base and the J gene lost 5 bases, with 9 bases spanning the gap. The CDR3 has 15 amino acids. DNA of the CDR3: TGTGCCAGCAGCTTAGTAATGCAGAATAATTCACCCCTCCACTTT. Translation: CASSLVMQNNSPLHF.

The J gene is TRBJ2-7, the V gene TRBV29-1; possibly TRBD1 or TRBD2 for D (5 bases each). Germline V gene lookup returns CDR1 SQVTM and CDR2 ANQGSEA. Trimming stripped 4 bases from V and 0 bases from J, with 10 bases between. There are 13 residues in the CDR3. CDR3 in DNA: TGCAGCGTTGGGGACGGATTCTCCTACGAGCAGTACTTC. Translated, it gives CSVGDGFSYEQYF.

This clonotype showed up just a few times. The CDR3 DNA reads as TGCGCCAGCAGCTTGACGGGGGCTTACCAAGAGACCCAGTACTTC. Its translation: CASSLTGAYQETQYF. J is TRBJ2-5 and V is TRBV5-1; D could derive from TRBD1 or TRBD2 (6 bases each). The V and J ends lost 1 base and 0 bases respectively, with 10 bases between them. The CDR3 has 15 amino acids. Germline V gene lookup returns CDR1 SGHRS and CDR2 YFSETQ.

This clonotype came up a few times. The gene calls are TRBV28 and TRBJ2-3, with D possibly matching TRBD2 (6 bases). V lost 5 bases to trimming and J lost 2 bases, with 11 bases between them. This CDR3 comprises 14 residues. The germline CDR1 and CDR2 sequences are MDHEN and SYDVKM. The CDR3 DNA follows: TGTGCCAGCAGTCCCGGCGGGGTCACAGATACGCAGTATTTT. Encoded protein: CASSPGGVTDTQYF. The full variable domain, rest sourced from reference TRBV28 and TRBJ2-3, is DVKVTQSSRYLVKRTGEKVFLECVQDMDHENMFWYRQDPGLGLRLIYFSYDVKMKEKGDIPEGYSVSREKKERFSLILESASTNQTSMYLCASSPGGVTDTQYFGPGTRLTVL.

This clonotype appeared a few times. The chain uses TRBV24-1 and TRBJ2-1, with D maybe TRBD2 (6 bases). V shed 9 bases and J shed 7 bases, with 21 bases lying between them. The germline V gene encodes CDR1 KGHDR and CDR2 SFDVKD. The CDR3 spans 15 residues. The CDR3 here is CATGTRDRRGNEQFF. The DNA of the CDR3 is TGTGCCACCGGGACTCGAGACCGAAGGGGTAATGAGCAGTTCTTC.

This clonotype showed up many times. The CDR3 DNA reads as TGTGCCAGCAGCACCCGATGGGGGGGCATCAATCAGCCCCAGCATTTT. It specifies CASSTRWGGINQPQHF. The gene calls are TRBV9 and TRBJ1-5; TRBD1 is a possible D gene (6 bases). Germline CDR1 and CDR2: SGDLS and YYNGEE. This CDR3 region has 16 residues. Trimming took off 4 bases at V and 3 bases at J, with 17 bases between the two ends.

The table lists this clonotype with a few counts. This rearrangement joins TRBV7-9 to TRBJ1-1; the D gene is possibly TRBD1 (5 bases). Trimming took off 1 base at V and 11 bases at J, with 11 bases between the two ends. Germline CDR1 reads SEHNR; CDR2 reads FQNEAQ (reference sequence). The CDR3 has 12 amino acids. CDR3 loop: CASSLVGRAAFF. The CDR3 DNA sequence: TGTGCCAGCAGCTTAGTTGGCAGGGCTGCTTTCTTT.

This clonotype was detected many times. The rearrangement links TRBV12-3 or TRBV12-4 to TRBJ2-7, with D perhaps matching TRBD1 or TRBD2 (5 bases each). V lost 3 bases and J 5 bases, leaving 14 bases between the germline ends. The CDR3 has 14 residues. CDR3 loop: CASSLGTAYHEQYF. The CDR3 DNA is TGTGCCAGCAGTTTGGGGACGGCCTACCACGAGCAGTACTTC.

V is TRBV10-3 and J is TRBJ2-3; D possibly uses TRBD1 or TRBD2 (6 bases each). Trimming stripped 0 bases from V and 8 bases from J, with 9 bases between. CDR3 length: 13 amino acids. Germline lookup yields CDR1 ENHRY and CDR2 SYGVKD. The CDR3 bases are TGTGCCATCAGTGAGTCGGAGGGGGGTACGCAGTATTTT. Protein sequence: CAISESEGGTQYF.